This record looks at one TCR beta chain sequence and its context. As yet, its antigen is unknown. The data are from a study of memory CD4+ T cells and cytomegalovirus serostatus. On the study more broadly: Of the healthy Belgian adults, several were CMV seropositive and 20 to 30 seronegative.

Study-wide points: The CMV-associated TCR signature appears largely within the CD4+ memory repertoire. Of about 150 reported CMV TCRbeta sequences, about 70 were found in memory CD4+ repertoires.

The sort gate was single viable CD3+CD4+CD8-CD45RO+ cells for memory CD4+ T cells. The CDR3 has 16 residues. In germline, CDR1 is SGDLS, CDR2 YYNGEE. The V and J ends lost 3 bases and 4 bases, in that order; junction bases with no gene match: 5. TCRdb's table, derived via immunoSEQ multiplex PCR, lists solely in-frame clones and lacks some. The sample includes about 56,000 clones, 82% seen only once; the top ten take around 0.4%. Sequenced: memory CD4+ T cells from blood. J is TRBJ2-2 and V is TRBV9, with 11 bases matching TRBD2. The TCR originated in an adult in good health and CMV-seronegative. Here the CDR3 reads CASSGTTSGVTGELFF. CDR3 in DNA: TGTGCCAGCAGCGGCACGACTAGCGGGGTCACCGGGGAGCTGTTTTTT.